These 27 T cell receptor beta chains were all obtained from the same sample, sequenced in a study of blood T cell repertoires in COVID-19. Assay: immunoSEQ multiplex PCR; the TCRdb copy retains only in-frame clones and omits some. The table has hundreds of thousands of clones, 88% seen once. Sequencing was carried out using PBMCs or T cells enriched from blood (not recorded which). These receptors came from a woman aged 40 to 50 with acute COVID-19.

This chain links TRBV5-6 with TRBJ2-1; 9 bases are a match to TRBD1. With 6 bases clipped from V and 9 bases from J, the junction kept 10 bases outside the gene matches. This CDR3 region has 14 residues. The germline V gene has CDR1 SGHDT and CDR2 YYEEEE. The CDR3 DNA reads as TGTGCCAGCACCCCGGGACAGGGAGCGGGTGAGCAGTTCTTC. This translates into CASTPGQGAGEQFF.

The CDR3, as DNA: TGTGCCAGCAGTGTGGCTAGAGCACTAGATGAGCAGTTCTTC. The encoded protein is CASSVARALDEQFF. The rearrangement uses TRBV2 and TRBJ2-1, with D possibly TRBD2 on 5 matching bases. Deletions cut 4 bases from V and 8 bases from J, with 15 bases between. CDR1 is SNHLY, CDR2 FYNNEI, per germline. This CDR3 has 14 amino acids.

V and J are TRBV15 and TRBJ1-4; D not certain. CDR1 and CDR2 from the germline V gene are LNHNV and YYDKDF (reference sequence). This CDR3 contains 15 residues. V was trimmed by 5 bases and J by 11 bases, leaving 21 bases between them. CDR3 in DNA: TGTGCCACCAGCCTAACGGTCAGGCCCCCTTTGAAACTGTTTTTT. Its translation is CATSLTVRPPLKLFF. Drawing the rest from reference TRBV15 and TRBJ1-4, the complete variable domain is DAMVIQNPRYQVTQFGKPVTLSCSQTLNHNVMYWYQQKSSQAPKLLFHYYDKDFNNEADTPDNFQSRRPNTSFCFLDIRSPGLGDTAMYLCATSLTVRPPLKLFFGSGTQLSVL.

The chain employs TRBV19 and TRBJ1-1; a weak D match, TRBD1 (6 bases). This CDR3 region has 15 residues. Germline CDR1 and CDR2: LNHDA and SQIVND (reference sequence). Trimming pared 4 bases from V and 1 base from J, leaving 13 bases between. DNA of the CDR3: TGTGCCAGTAGTACCGAGGACAGAAGGAACACTGAAGCTTTCTTT. It codes for CASSTEDRRNTEAFF.

This chain connects TRBV6-5 to TRBJ1-6; no clear D gene. Per the germline V gene, CDR1 is MNHEY and CDR2 is SVGAGI. The CDR3 is 13 residues long. V was trimmed by 6 bases and J by 9 bases, leaving 12 bases between them. CDR3 in DNA: TGTGCCAGCAGCCCGAGGGCTCGTTCACCCCTCCACTTT. Its translation: CASSPRARSPLHF.

Only a few counts were recorded for this clone. The V and J genes are TRBV5-4 and TRBJ2-3; D not resolved. V dropped 4 bases and J dropped 3 bases, with 15 bases sitting between them. Germline V gives CDR1 SGHNT, CDR2 YYREEE (reference sequence). This CDR3 is built from 15 residues. The CDR3 reads CASSPAERMTDTQYF. CDR3 coding DNA: TGTGCCAGCAGCCCGGCTGAGAGGATGACAGATACGCAGTATTTT.

This clone was seen more than once but under ten times. The chain has TRBV5-1 and TRBJ1-3; no firm D call. Germline V gene sequence: CDR1 SGHRS, CDR2 YFSETQ. V lost 4 bases to trimming and J lost 4 bases, with 9 bases between them. The CDR3 runs 13 residues. CDR3 protein: CASSGDRGNTIYF. CDR3 coding DNA: TGCGCCAGCAGCGGAGATAGAGGAAACACCATATATTTT.

This sequence joins TRBV21-1 and TRBJ2-7; the table's D call of TRBD1 was not tested on the DNA. TRBV21-1 is a known pseudogene. The length of the CDR3 is 16 residues. CDR3 in DNA: TGTGCCAGCAGCAAACTACGGGACACCCCGACCTACGAGCAGTACTTC. It yields the protein CASSKLRDTPTYEQYF.

The chain employs TRBV7-9 and TRBJ2-3; unclear D gene. V lost 1 base, J lost 2 bases, and 10 bases lay in between. This CDR3 region has 15 residues. The V gene's germline CDR1 is SEHNR and CDR2 FQNEAQ (reference sequence). The DNA for the CDR3 is TGTGCCAGCAGCTTAGTATTGTCTCTCACAGATACGCAGTATTTT. This sequence encodes CASSLVLSLTDTQYF.

This clone was recorded many times. The chain has TRBV3-1 (or the pseudogene TRBV3-2) and TRBJ2-7; possibly TRBD1 for D (5 bases). V lost 5 bases to trimming and J lost 3 bases, with 17 bases between them. CDR1 and CDR2 from the germline V gene are LGHDT and YNNKEL (reference sequence). The CDR3 runs to 15 residues. CDR3 sequence: CASSKALAGYYEQYF. CDR3 sequence (DNA): TGTGCCAGCAGCAAAGCTCTCGCAGGGTACTACGAGCAGTACTTC.

The chain uses TRBV6-1 and TRBJ2-1; TRBD2 agrees at 8 bases. V was pared by 3 bases and J by 7 bases, with 8 bases of the junction left unmatched. This CDR3 contains 15 residues. Germline V gene lookup returns CDR1 MNHNS and CDR2 SASEGT. The CDR3 DNA reads as TGTGCCAGCAGTGATCGTAGTAGCGGGGTAAATGAGCAGTTCTTC. Translated, it gives CASSDRSSGVNEQFF.

The chain employs TRBV7-9 and TRBJ1-3; TRBD1 might be the D (5 bases). The V end was cut by 5 bases, the J end by 4 bases, with 18 bases between. The CDR3 loop spans 16 amino acids. Germline-derived CDR1 and CDR2 are SEHNR and FQNEAQ (reference sequence). As DNA, the CDR3 is TGTGCCAGCAGCCCGGGGGGGGTGATGTTCGGAAACACCATATATTTT. Encoded protein: CASSPGGVMFGNTIYF.

The chain links TRBV18 to TRBJ1-4; TRBD1 aligns across 9 bases. CDR1 is KGHSH, CDR2 LQKENI, per germline. With 5 bases clipped from V and 8 bases from J, the junction kept 6 bases outside the gene matches. This CDR3 comprises 14 residues. For the CDR3, the DNA is TGTGCCAGCTCAGCGGACAGGGGTCGAGAAAAACTGTTTTTT. Translation gives CASSADRGREKLFF.

This chain connects TRBV5-5 to TRBJ2-1; TRBD1 matches at 11 bases. This CDR3 is built from 15 residues. Losses at the gene ends were 4 bases for V and 4 bases for J; bases not matched to a gene: 4. Germline CDR1 SGHKS, CDR2 YYEKEE (reference sequence). CDR3 residues: CASSLGQGAYNEQFF. CDR3 sequence (DNA): TGTGCCAGCAGCCTCGGACAGGGGGCTTACAATGAGCAGTTCTTC. The variable domain in full, completed from reference TRBV5-5 and TRBJ2-1, reads DAGVTQSPTHLIKTRGQQVTLRCSPISGHKSVSWYQQVLGQGPQFIFQYYEKEERGRGNFPDRFSARQFPNYSSELNVNALLLGDSALYLCASSLGQGAYNEQFFGPGTRLTVL.

This chain links TRBV3-1 (or the pseudogene TRBV3-2) with TRBJ2-7, with 9 bases fitting TRBD2. J was trimmed by 3 bases and V by 4 bases; bases with no gene match: 4. The germline gives CDR1 LGHDT, CDR2 YNNKEL (reference sequence). CDR3 size: 14 residues. CDR3 sequence reads: CASSLSGGNYEQYF. As DNA, the CDR3 is TGTGCCAGCAGCCTTAGCGGGGGAAACTACGAGCAGTACTTC.

This chain links TRBV3-1 (or the pseudogene TRBV3-2) with TRBJ1-2, with 10 bases aligning to TRBD1. V lost 4 bases to trimming and J lost 6 bases; unmatched junction nucleotides: 5. In germline, CDR1 is LGHDT, CDR2 YNNKEL (reference sequence). This CDR3 is 14 amino acids long. In DNA, the CDR3 is TGTGCCAGCAGCCGTGCTGGGACAGGGGATGGCTACACCTTC. Translation gives CASSRAGTGDGYTF.

The chain recombines TRBV11-2 with TRBJ1-6, with D possibly TRBD1 on 5 matching bases. Germline lookup yields CDR1 SGHAT and CDR2 FQNNGV. This CDR3 has 17 amino acids. Trimming shortened V by 6 bases and J by 0 bases, and 15 bases separated the two germline ends. CDR3 nucleotide sequence: TGTGCCAGCAGTTCCCCCAGGGCACGCTCCTATAATTCACCCCTCCACTTT. Amino acid sequence: CASSSPRARSYNSPLHF.

This chain joins TRBV30 and TRBJ2-7; D is uncertain. V lost 0 bases and J 1 base, leaving 7 bases between the germline ends. The length of the CDR3 is 13 residues. The V gene's germline CDR1 is GTSNPN and CDR2 SVGIG (reference sequence). In nucleotides, the CDR3 is TGTGCCTGGAGTGTAGTACAGTCCTACGAGCAGTACTTC. It yields the protein CAWSVVQSYEQYF.

The chain carries TRBV6-5 and TRBJ1-2, with 11 positions matching TRBD1. In germline, CDR1 is MNHEY, CDR2 SVGAGI. Trimming cost V 2 bases and J 8 bases; bases outside gene matches: 7. The CDR3 has 15 amino acids. The DNA for the CDR3 is TGTGCCAGCAGTTACCGGGACAGGGGGGATGTGGGCTACACCTTC. Residues: CASSYRDRGDVGYTF.

V is TRBV5-4 and J is TRBJ1-2, with D uncertain. This CDR3 is 14 amino acids long. Germline loops: CDR1 SGHNT, CDR2 YYREEE (reference sequence). V lost 3 bases and J lost 0, with 9 bases in between. In DNA, the CDR3 is TGTGCCAGCAGCTGGGAGACCGCTAACTATGGCTACACCTTC. Protein sequence: CASSWETANYGYTF.

The sample holds one count of this clone. The chain recombines TRBV7-6 with TRBJ2-3; TRBD2 aligns across 7 bases. Per the germline V gene, CDR1 is SGHVS and CDR2 is FNYEAQ. J gave up 3 bases and V 1 base, and 4 bases lay outside the gene matches. The CDR3 spans 15 residues. CDR3 loop: CASSLGWGGTDTQYF. The CDR3 DNA is TGTGCCAGCAGCTTAGGGTGGGGGGGTACAGATACGCAGTATTTT.

The chain joins TRBV15 to TRBJ1-1; D remains ambiguous. Between the trimmed V and J ends, which lost 0 bases and 8 bases, there was a span of 10 bases. The CDR3 runs 13 residues. Germline V lookup: CDR1 LNHNV, CDR2 YYDKDF (reference sequence). This CDR3 reads CATSRERVGEAFF. The CDR3 nucleotides are TGTGCCACCAGCAGAGAGCGGGTTGGCGAAGCTTTCTTT.

V gene TRBV12-5 combines with J gene TRBJ1-2, with 7 bases fitting TRBD1. The CDR3 contains 12 residues. Germline lookup yields CDR1 LGHNT and CDR2 FRNRAP. The CDR3 region has the DNA TGTGCGAGGCTACAGGGGACGTTTGGCTACACCTTC. It is translated as CARLQGTFGYTF.

This chain connects TRBV5-1 to TRBJ1-2; D unresolved. There are 13 residues in the CDR3. Germline CDR1 SGHRS, CDR2 YFSETQ. V lost 1 base and J 7 bases, leaving 11 bases between the germline ends. The CDR3 sequence is CASSLRGEGGYTF. For the CDR3, the DNA is TGCGCCAGCAGCTTGCGGGGAGAAGGTGGCTACACCTTC.

The chain uses TRBV11-2 and TRBJ1-2; tentatively, D is TRBD1 (5 bases). Germline lookup yields CDR1 SGHAT and CDR2 FQNNGV. There are 13 residues in the CDR3. V shed 1 base and J shed 6 bases, with 9 bases lying between them. The CDR3 nucleotides are TGTGCCAGCAGCTTAGGCGCAGGGAATGGCTACACCTTC. It encodes CASSLGAGNGYTF.

This chain connects TRBV27 to TRBJ1-1; D uncertain. The germline V gene has CDR1 MNHEY and CDR2 SMNVEV (reference sequence). The CDR3 runs 14 residues. V was shortened by 0 bases and J by 3 bases, with 8 bases between the two germline ends. The CDR3 nucleotides read TGTGCCAGCAGTTTATCGGGAGGTTACACTGAAGCTTTCTTT. Translation gives CASSLSGGYTEAFF.

This chain joins TRBV7-9 and TRBJ2-7; 7 bases map to TRBD1. The CDR3 has 14 residues. The germline V gene encodes CDR1 SEHNR and CDR2 FQNEAQ (reference sequence). V was clipped by 5 bases and J by 3 bases; unmatched bases: 7. CDR3 sequence: CASSKGQKYYEQYF. Here the CDR3 DNA reads TGTGCCAGCAGCAAGGGACAGAAGTACTACGAGCAGTACTTC.